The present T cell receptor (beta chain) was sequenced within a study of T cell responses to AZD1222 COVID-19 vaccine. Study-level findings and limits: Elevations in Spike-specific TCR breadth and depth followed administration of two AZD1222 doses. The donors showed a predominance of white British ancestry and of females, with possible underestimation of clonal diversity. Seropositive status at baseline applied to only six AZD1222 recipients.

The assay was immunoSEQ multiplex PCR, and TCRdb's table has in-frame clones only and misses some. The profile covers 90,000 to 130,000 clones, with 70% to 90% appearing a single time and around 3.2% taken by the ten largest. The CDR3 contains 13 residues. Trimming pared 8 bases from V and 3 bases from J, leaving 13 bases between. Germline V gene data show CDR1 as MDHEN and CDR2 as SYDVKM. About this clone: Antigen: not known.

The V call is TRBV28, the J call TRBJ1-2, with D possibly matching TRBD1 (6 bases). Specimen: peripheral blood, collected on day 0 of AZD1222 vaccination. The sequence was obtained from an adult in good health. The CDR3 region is CASLRGLDYGYTF. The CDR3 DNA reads TGTGCCAGCCTCAGGGGCCTAGACTATGGCTACACCTTC.